The T cell receptor beta chain described here comes from a study of response to subunit inactivated influenza vaccine. TCRdb re-called the RT-PCR reads through MiXCR, storing one row per CDR3 protein. The sample carries about 780,000 distinct CDR3 sequences, approximately 17% recorded once. Findings of the study overall: The authors proposed limited new T cell recruitment per seasonal influenza vaccination.

The ends were cut back, 6 bases at V and 5 bases at J, with 11 bases in the middle. The germline gives CDR1 SGHTA, CDR2 FQGNSA. The CDR3 runs 13 residues. Of note for this clonotype: What it binds is not known.

This TCR came from a man in his fifties or sixties who received an inactivated influenza vaccine. The material sequenced was PBMCs from blood, taken around 5 days after vaccination. The J gene is TRBJ2-1, the V gene TRBV7-2; no clear D gene. The CDR3 DNA sequence: TGTGCCAGCAGATTCGGCCTGAACAATGAGCAGTTCTTC. Amino acid sequence: CASRFGLNNEQFF. Together with reference TRBV7-2 and TRBJ2-1, the CDR3 gives the full variable domain: GAGVSQSPSNKVTEKGKDVELRCDPISGHTALYWYRQSLGQGLEFLIYFQGNSAPDKSGLPSDRFSAERTGGSVSTLTIQRTQQEDSAVYLCASRFGLNNEQFFGPGTRLTVL.